Listed here are 24 T cell receptor beta chains from one sample, sequenced in a study of cytomegalovirus exposure and HLA in healthy donors. The PCR was carried out with 60 Vbeta primers and 13 Jbeta primers. Method: immunoSEQ multiplex PCR; TCRdb's copy keeps in-frame clones and lacks some. This repertoire includes 150,000 or so clones. Material for sequencing was PBMCs. The receptors stem from a woman aged 50 to 60 in good health and CMV-seronegative.

V gene TRBV2 combines with J gene TRBJ1-1, with 10 bases aligning to TRBD1. Germline V gene lookup returns CDR1 SNHLY and CDR2 FYNNEI. V trimming: 6 bases; J trimming: 3 bases; junction bases outside the gene matches: 4. CDR3 length: 14 residues. In DNA, the CDR3 is TGTGCCAGCAGCTGGGACAGGGGAGACACTGAAGCTTTCTTT. This translates into CASSWDRGDTEAFF.

The V and J genes are TRBV7-3 and TRBJ1-2; TRBD1 aligns across 8 bases. The CDR3 covers 15 residues. The V segment lost 2 bases and the J segment 2 bases; nucleotides outside the gene matches: 4. Germline V CDR1 and CDR2: SGHTA, FQGTGA. CDR3 sequence reads: CASSLYPGGNYGYTF. CDR3 DNA sequence: TGTGCCAGCAGCTTATATCCAGGGGGCAACTATGGCTACACCTTC.

The chain has TRBV25-1 and TRBJ1-3; D gene ambiguous. V was trimmed by 7 bases and J by 4 bases, leaving 8 bases between them. Germline CDR1 reads MGHDK; CDR2 reads SYGVNS. The CDR3 is 12 residues long. The CDR3 region has the DNA TGTGCCAGCACGGGGTCCGGAAACACCATATATTTT. Translating it yields CASTGSGNTIYF.

The chain combines TRBV7-6 with TRBJ1-6; TRBD1 is a possible D gene (5 bases). The CDR3 has 16 amino acids. V was cut by 5 bases and J by 0 bases, with 11 bases left in between. The V gene's germline CDR1 is SGHVS and CDR2 FNYEAQ. The CDR3 reads CASSPTASSYNSPLHF. Here the CDR3 DNA reads TGTGCCAGCAGCCCGACAGCGAGCTCCTATAATTCACCCCTCCACTTT.

The rearrangement links TRBV18 to TRBJ2-2; D unresolved. V was shortened by 6 bases and J by 7 bases, with 12 bases between the two germline ends. Germline loops: CDR1 KGHSH, CDR2 LQKENI. The CDR3 is made up of 13 amino acids. CDR3 sequence reads: CASSLQHLGELFF. In nucleotides, the CDR3 is TGTGCCAGCTCGCTCCAACACCTCGGGGAGCTGTTTTTT. The full variable domain, completed using reference TRBV18 and TRBJ2-2, is NAGVMQNPRHLVRRRGQEARLRCSPMKGHSHVYWYRQLPEEGLKFMVYLQKENIIDESGMPKERFSAEFPKEGPSILRIQQVVRGDSAAYFCASSLQHLGELFFGEGSRLTVL.

The chain carries TRBV2 and TRBJ1-3, with D possibly being TRBD1 (6 bases). Trimming stripped 6 bases from V and 0 bases from J, with 12 bases between. CDR1 and CDR2 from the germline V gene are SNHLY and FYNNEI. The CDR3 totals 15 residues. As DNA, the CDR3 is TGTGCCAGCAGGGGGACACCTGTCTCTGGAAACACCATATATTTT. This codes for CASRGTPVSGNTIYF. Based on the CDR3 plus reference TRBV2 and TRBJ1-3, the full variable domain is EPEVTQTPSHQVTQMGQEVILRCVPISNHLYFYWYRQILGQKVEFLVSFYNNEISEKSEIFDDQFSVERPDGSNFTLKIRSTKLEDSAMYFCASRGTPVSGNTIYFGEGSWLTVV.

This chain joins TRBV30 and TRBJ1-5, with D uncertain. The V end lost 4 bases, the J end lost 0 bases, and 19 bases lay between the germline ends. Germline V CDR1 and CDR2: GTSNPN, SVGIG (reference sequence). This CDR3 spans 17 amino acids. DNA of the CDR3: TGTGCCTGGACAGAGTCCGGGGATCCCTATAGCAATCAGCCCCAGCATTTT. It yields the protein CAWTESGDPYSNQPQHF.

This chain joins TRBV6-6 and TRBJ2-7; D might be TRBD2 (6 bases). This CDR3 spans 15 amino acids. Trimming took 5 bases from V and 2 from J, leaving 16 bases between them. Germline V gene lookup returns CDR1 MNHNY and CDR2 SVGAGI (reference sequence). CDR3 in DNA: TGTGCCAGCAGTCGCCAAGCGGGTTGGGCCTACGAGCAGTACTTC. It specifies CASSRQAGWAYEQYF.

This chain uses TRBV2 with TRBJ1-5, with D perhaps matching TRBD1 (5 bases). Germline lookup yields CDR1 SNHLY and CDR2 FYNNEI. The CDR3 is 15 residues long. V was trimmed by 8 bases and J by 0 bases, leaving 14 bases between them. CDR3 DNA: TGTGCCAGCGGAGGGGAGTTTGGTAGCAATCAGCCCCAGCATTTT. Protein: CASGGEFGSNQPQHF.

The rearrangement joins TRBV7-2 to TRBJ2-5; 8 positions agree with TRBD2. J lost 4 bases, V lost 3 bases, and 4 bases had no gene match. The CDR3 has 14 residues. Germline values: CDR1 SGHTA, CDR2 FQGNSA. The CDR3 spells CASSFGLALETQYF. CDR3 in DNA: TGTGCCAGCAGCTTTGGACTAGCCCTAGAGACCCAGTACTTC.

This sequence joins TRBV6-6 and TRBJ2-1, with a tentative D call TRBD2 (6 bases). Germline CDR1 MNHNY, CDR2 SVGAGI (reference sequence). CDR3 length: 15 amino acids. V shed 2 bases and J shed 1 base, with 9 bases lying between them. The CDR3 DNA reads as TGTGCCAGCAGTTACCGGGACTTATCCTACAATGAGCAGTTCTTC. Amino acids: CASSYRDLSYNEQFF.

The V and J genes are TRBV4-1 and TRBJ2-7; 8 positions match TRBD2. V was clipped by 5 bases and J by 4 bases; unmatched bases: 10. The germline CDR1 and CDR2 sequences are MGHRA and YSYEKL. The CDR3 covers 15 residues. In nucleotides, the CDR3 is TGCGCCAGCAGCTATCAACTAGCGGAGGGGTACGAGCAGTACTTC. As protein: CASSYQLAEGYEQYF.

This sequence joins TRBV9 and TRBJ1-3; D is possibly TRBD1 (6 bases). The CDR3 runs to 17 residues. CDR1 is SGDLS and CDR2 is YYNGEE in the germline V gene. Deletions cut 1 base from V and 3 bases from J, with 17 bases between. The CDR3 region has the DNA TGTGCCAGCAGCGTAAGCCGAGGGGGGGTCGTTGGAAACACCATATATTTT. It yields the protein CASSVSRGGVVGNTIYF.

This sequence joins TRBV5-1 and TRBJ2-3, with a weak D call TRBD2 (6 bases). Trimming left V 1 base short and J 7 bases short, with 16 bases between. This CDR3 is 15 amino acids long. Germline values: CDR1 SGHRS, CDR2 YFSETQ. This CDR3 is CASSLSGRPGNTQYF. As DNA, the CDR3 is TGCGCCAGCAGCTTGTCGGGGAGGCCCGGGAATACGCAGTATTTT.

The rearrangement links TRBV7-3 to TRBJ2-2; D may be TRBD2 (5 bases). Germline assignment: CDR1 SGHTA and CDR2 FQGTGA. The germline V and J ends were trimmed by 2 bases and 7 bases, with 8 bases remaining between them. This CDR3 is built from 13 residues. CDR3 residues: CASSLDRDGELFF. The CDR3 region has the DNA TGTGCCAGCAGCTTAGACCGGGACGGGGAGCTGTTTTTT. The complete variable domain, with remaining parts taken from reference TRBV7-3 and TRBJ2-2, reads GAGVSQTPSNKVTEKGKYVELRCDPISGHTALYWYRQSLGQGPEFLIYFQGTGAADDSGLPNDRFFAVRPEGSVSTLKIQRTERGDSAVYLCASSLDRDGELFFGEGSRLTVL.

This chain uses TRBV2 with TRBJ1-6; 8 bases map to TRBD1. This CDR3 region has 15 residues. V lost 6 bases, J lost 7 bases, and 8 bases stayed unmatched. Germline V CDR1 and CDR2: SNHLY, FYNNEI. The CDR3 region has the DNA TGTGCCAGCAGGGGGACAGGTCGCCTCAATTCACCCCTCCACTTT. Its protein product is CASRGTGRLNSPLHF.

This chain links TRBV2 with TRBJ1-2, with D hard to call. V gave up 3 bases and J gave up 0 bases, with 14 bases separating them. CDR3 length: 16 amino acids. Germline values: CDR1 SNHLY, CDR2 FYNNEI. The CDR3 region is CASSEGYLGANYGYTF. In nucleotides, the CDR3 is TGTGCCAGCAGTGAGGGTTACCTAGGTGCTAACTATGGCTACACCTTC.

The rearrangement joins TRBV6-1 to TRBJ2-3; 9 bases agree with TRBD2. There are 15 residues in the CDR3. CDR1 is MNHNS and CDR2 is SASEGT in the germline V gene. V lost 6 bases and J lost 5; bases outside the gene matches: 9. CDR3 amino acids: CASRVTSGVGDTQYF. For the CDR3, the DNA is TGTGCCAGCAGGGTGACTAGCGGTGTCGGAGATACGCAGTATTTT.

The rearrangement joins TRBV4-2 to TRBJ1-2; 10 bases are shared with TRBD1. This CDR3 comprises 16 residues. V dropped 0 bases and J dropped 5; count of bases not matched to a gene: 6. The germline CDR1 and CDR2 sequences are LGHNA and YNFKEQ. CDR3 in amino acids: CASSQEPGQGSYGYTF. The CDR3 DNA reads TGTGCCAGCAGCCAAGAACCGGGACAGGGGAGTTATGGCTACACCTTC.

The CDR3: CASNPTGGTEAFF. CDR3 DNA sequence: TGTGCCAGTAACCCGACAGGGGGCACTGAAGCTTTCTTT. The chain combines TRBV19 with TRBJ1-1, with 9 bases identical to TRBD1. The CDR3 extends over 13 amino acids. Germline CDR1 LNHDA, CDR2 SQIVND (reference sequence). The V gene end was trimmed by 7 bases and the J gene end by 4 bases; junction bases not matched to a gene: 4. The variable domain in full, with the rest retrieved from reference TRBV19 and TRBJ1-1, is DGGITQSPKYLFRKEGQNVTLSCEQNLNHDAMYWYRQDPGQGLRLIYYSQIVNDFQKGDIAEGYSVSREKKESFPLTVTSAQKNPTAFYLCASNPTGGTEAFFGQGTRLTVV.

This chain connects TRBV9 to TRBJ1-5, with 11 bases aligning to TRBD1. The V gene's germline CDR1 is SGDLS and CDR2 YYNGEE. The V gene end was trimmed by 3 bases and the J gene end by 6 bases; junction bases not matched to a gene: 5. The CDR3 has 15 amino acids. CDR3 region: CASSAGTGGIQPQHF. The CDR3, as DNA: TGTGCCAGCAGCGCCGGGACAGGGGGGATTCAGCCCCAGCATTTT. Supplemented by reference TRBV9 and TRBJ1-5, the full variable domain reads DSGVTQTPKHLITATGQRVTLRCSPRSGDLSVYWYQQSLDQGLQFLIQYYNGEERAKGNILERFSAQQFPDLHSELNLSSLELGDSALYFCASSAGTGGIQPQHFGDGTRLSIL.

This chain uses TRBV9 with TRBJ2-6; D may be TRBD1 (5 bases). The germline V gene has CDR1 SGDLS and CDR2 YYNGEE. This CDR3 contains 15 residues. The germline V and J ends were trimmed by 4 bases and 1 base, with 9 bases remaining between them. The CDR3 region has the DNA TGTGCCAGCAGCTTTTCAGGGTCTGGGGCCAACGTCCTGACTTTC. The encoded protein is CASSFSGSGANVLTF.

The chain carries TRBV5-1 and TRBJ2-5, with 8 nucleotides matching TRBD2. The germline V gene has CDR1 SGHRS and CDR2 YFSETQ. Trimming cost V 4 bases and J 0 bases; bases outside gene matches: 5. This CDR3 is built from 15 residues. CDR3 coding DNA: TGCGCCAGCAGCCGGACGGGACTAGACCAAGAGACCCAGTACTTC. This sequence encodes CASSRTGLDQETQYF.

The chain recombines TRBV18 with TRBJ1-6; D gene unclear. The CDR3 has 15 residues. Germline CDR1 and CDR2: KGHSH and LQKENI. Trimming pared 6 bases from V and 8 bases from J, leaving 17 bases between. The CDR3 DNA reads as TGTGCCAGCTCCAGGCTGGGTCAACGCGATTCACCCCTCCACTTT. Protein: CASSRLGQRDSPLHF.